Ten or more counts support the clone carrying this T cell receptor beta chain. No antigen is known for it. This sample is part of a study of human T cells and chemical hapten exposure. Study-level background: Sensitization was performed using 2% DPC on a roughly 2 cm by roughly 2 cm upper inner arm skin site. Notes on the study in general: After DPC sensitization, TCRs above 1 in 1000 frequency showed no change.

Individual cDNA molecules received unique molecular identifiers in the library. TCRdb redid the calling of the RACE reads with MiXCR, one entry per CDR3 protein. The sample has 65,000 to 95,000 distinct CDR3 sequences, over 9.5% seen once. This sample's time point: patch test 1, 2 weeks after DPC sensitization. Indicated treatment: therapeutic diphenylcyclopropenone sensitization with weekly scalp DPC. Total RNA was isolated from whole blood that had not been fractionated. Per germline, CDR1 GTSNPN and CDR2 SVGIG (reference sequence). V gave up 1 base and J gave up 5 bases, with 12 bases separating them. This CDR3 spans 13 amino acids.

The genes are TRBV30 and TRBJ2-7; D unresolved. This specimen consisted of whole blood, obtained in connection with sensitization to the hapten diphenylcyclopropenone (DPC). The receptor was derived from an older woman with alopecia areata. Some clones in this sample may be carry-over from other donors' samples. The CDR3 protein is CAWSGGLGHEQYF. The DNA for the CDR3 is TGTGCCTGGAGTGGTGGCCTCGGCCACGAGCAGTACTTC.